The rows below give T cell receptor beta chains drawn from one sample of a study of blood T cell repertoires in COVID-19. Sequenced by immunoSEQ multiplex PCR; TCRdb stores in-frame clones only, minus some. Counted here are 200,000 to 250,000 clones, approximately 86% occurring once; the ten biggest clones make up roughly 3%. The material sequenced was peripheral blood. All receptors come from a man in his fifties or sixties with acute or convalescent COVID-19. Each CDR3 is given with its conserved first and last residue. The D gene is left open where the match is weak. Size tells how often a clone was seen (once, few, many) or the class of an expanded clone, and some rows leave it out.

cdr3_length	v_call	d_call	j_call	clone_size	cdr3_nt	cdr3_aa
15	TRBV11-2	NA	TRBJ1-2	NA	TGTGCCAGCAGCTTAGGGGGGAGGACGCTCTATGGCTACACCTTC	CASSLGGRTLYGYTF
15	TRBV4-3	NA	TRBJ1-2	NA	TGCGCCAGCAGCCAAGGGACAGCAGCTAACTATGGCTACACCTTC	CASSQGTAANYGYTF
18	TRBV11-2	TRBD1	TRBJ1-2	NA	TGTGCCAGCAGCTTGACGCCCGGGACAGGGGGCGCCCCGGGTGGCTACACCTTC	CASSLTPGTGGAPGGYTF
15	TRBV29-1	TRBD2	TRBJ2-3	once	TGCAGCGTTGAAGTGGCTAGCGGTGGGACAGATACGCAGTATTTT	CSVEVASGGTDTQYF
16	TRBV6-5	NA	TRBJ2-1	NA	TGTGCCAGCAGTTACTCAGTTCCCCGACACTCCAATGAGCAGTTCTTC	CASSYSVPRHSNEQFF
16	TRBV6-5	NA	TRBJ1-3	few	TGTGCCAGCAGTTACTCGACGGCGGCCTCTGGAAACACCATATATTTT	CASSYSTAASGNTIYF
16	TRBV18	TRBD2	TRBJ2-5	NA	TGTGCCAGCTCACCCCTTCTAGCGGGGGGCATAGAGACCCAGTACTTC	CASSPLLAGGIETQYF
17	TRBV4-3	NA	TRBJ2-1	NA	TGCGCCAGCAGCCAAGATCGCCGGACATCTTTTAACAATGAGCAGTTCTTC	CASSQDRRTSFNNEQFF
13	TRBV6-2/TRBV6-3	NA	TRBJ1-2	NA	TGTGCCAGCAGCTCAAACCCAGGATTCGGCTACACCTTC	CASSSNPGFGYTF
15	TRBV2	TRBD2	TRBJ2-7	NA	TGTGCCAGCAGGTACACTAGCGGGGGCCCCTACGAGCAGTACTTC	CASRYTSGGPYEQYF
14	TRBV7-8	TRBD1	TRBJ1-6	NA	TGTGCCAGCATGTCCGGGACAGGGGCTTCACCCCTCCACTTT	CASMSGTGASPLHF
16	TRBV6-1	NA	TRBJ1-3	NA	TGTGCCAGCAGTGAACGTAGCGCCGCCTCTGGAAACACCATATATTTT	CASSERSAASGNTIYF
15	TRBV4-3	NA	TRBJ2-7	NA	TGCGCCAGCAGCCAAGAGTCGGACACTCGCTACGAGCAGTACTTC	CASSQESDTRYEQYF
14	TRBV6-4	NA	TRBJ2-2	NA	TGTGCCAGCAGACCGGTTCCCAACACCGGGGAGCTGTTTTTT	CASRPVPNTGELFF
15	TRBV6-5	TRBD1	TRBJ1-4	NA	TGTGCCAGCAGACCCCCGACAGGGACTAATGAAAAACTGTTTTTT	CASRPPTGTNEKLFF
14	TRBV18	TRBD1	TRBJ1-1	NA	TGTGCCAGCTCAATGGGACAGCAACGAACTGAAGCTTTCTTT	CASSMGQQRTEAFF
15	TRBV5-1	TRBD1	TRBJ1-1	NA	TGCGCCAGCAGCTCTCAGGGGGCTGCGAACACTGAAGCTTTCTTT	CASSSQGAANTEAFF
14	TRBV13	TRBD1	TRBJ1-1	once	TGTGCCAGCAGCTTTGACAGGGGGCACACTGAAGCTTTCTTT	CASSFDRGHTEAFF
16	TRBV28	NA	TRBJ1-3	NA	TGTGCCAGCAGTTTTGGGTCAGGTGGCTCTGGAAACACCATATATTTT	CASSFGSGGSGNTIYF
20	TRBV4-2	TRBD2	TRBJ2-1	NA	TGTGCCAGCAGCCAAGAAGCGGTAGCGGGGGTTAGGAGCTCCTACAATGAGCAGTTCTTC	CASSQEAVAGVRSSYNEQFF
14	TRBV6-5	TRBD2	TRBJ2-2	NA	TGTGCCAGCAGAGGGACTAGCAGCACCGGGGAGCTGTTTTTT	CASRGTSSTGELFF
13	TRBV29-1	TRBD1	TRBJ1-1	few	TGCAGCGTTAGGACAGGGGGTGGCACTGAAGCTTTCTTT	CSVRTGGGTEAFF
17	TRBV5-1	TRBD2	TRBJ2-3	once	TGCGCCAGCCTTCCCCGCGGGGGACCCTCCCACGGGGATACGCAGTATTTT	CASLPRGGPSHGDTQYF
16	TRBV2	NA	TRBJ2-3	NA	TGTGCCAGCAGCCCGAACTGGGCGGGTAGCACAGATACGCAGTATTTT	CASSPNWAGSTDTQYF
17	TRBV5-4	TRBD2	TRBJ2-1	NA	TGTGCCAGCAGCGGAGATTGGGCTAGCGGGGCGGGGAATGAGCAGTTCTTC	CASSGDWASGAGNEQFF
15	TRBV19	TRBD2	TRBJ2-7	NA	TGTGCCAGTAGTTCCACTAGCGGGGCCACCTACGAGCAGTACTTC	CASSSTSGATYEQYF
16	TRBV4-2	TRBD2	TRBJ2-7	NA	TGTGCCAGCAGCCAAGGGCTAGCGGCGGCGGCCTACGAGCAGTACTTC	CASSQGLAAAAYEQYF
14	TRBV14	TRBD1	TRBJ1-2	NA	TGTGCCAGCAGCCCGACAGGGGCTAACTATGGCTACACCTTC	CASSPTGANYGYTF
15	TRBV19	NA	TRBJ1-1	once	TGTGCCAGTGAAGCCAGGGCCGGTTGGAACACTGAAGCTTTCTTT	CASEARAGWNTEAFF
14	TRBV7-9	NA	TRBJ2-7	NA	TGTGCCAGCAGCTTAGTCGAGGTTTCCTACGAGCAGTACTTC	CASSLVEVSYEQYF
13	TRBV23-1	NA	TRBJ2-1	few	TGCGCCAGCAGTCAATCGAGGTCTACGATGCAGTTCTTC	CASSQSRSTMQFF
16	TRBV2	TRBD1	TRBJ2-5	NA	TGTGCCAGCAGTGACGCGCGAGGACAGGGTCAAGAGACCCAGTACTTC	CASSDARGQGQETQYF
12	TRBV28	NA	TRBJ1-5	NA	TGTGCCAGCAGTTTACAGGGGCAGCCCCAGCATTTT	CASSLQGQPQHF
17	TRBV18	NA	TRBJ2-3	NA	TGTGCCAGCTCACCACCGGGTGCGGGGGCCAGCACAGATACGCAGTATTTT	CASSPPGAGASTDTQYF
14	TRBV10-3	NA	TRBJ1-4	NA	TGTGCCACCAAAAGGCGGGAGGAAGATGAAAAACTGTTTTTT	CATKRREEDEKLFF
15	TRBV5-1	NA	TRBJ2-1	NA	TGCGCCAGCAAAATAATGACAGGACAGTACAATGAGCAGTTCTTC	CASKIMTGQYNEQFF
15	TRBV5-1	TRBD1	TRBJ1-5	NA	TGCGCCAGCAGCTCGGGCGCGACAGGGGATCAGCCCCAGCATTTT	CASSSGATGDQPQHF
13	TRBV12-3/TRBV12-4	NA	TRBJ1-6	NA	TGTGCCAGCATCGCGGGGGGTAATTCACCCCTCCACTTT	CASIAGGNSPLHF
14	TRBV5-4	TRBD2	TRBJ2-3	NA	TGTGCCAGCAGCTTGGCTAGCGGGGCGGATACGCAGTATTTT	CASSLASGADTQYF
15	TRBV18	TRBD1	TRBJ2-1	NA	TGTGCCAGCTCTCCTGGGACAGGGGTCTACAATGAGCAGTTCTTC	CASSPGTGVYNEQFF
15	TRBV5-1	TRBD1	TRBJ2-1	NA	TGCGCCAGCTCCCCAGGACAGGGATCCTACAATGAGCAGTTCTTC	CASSPGQGSYNEQFF
14	TRBV28	TRBD1	TRBJ1-5	once	TGTGCCAGCAAACCGGGACAGGGGAATCAGCCCCAGCATTTT	CASKPGQGNQPQHF
16	TRBV19	TRBD1	TRBJ1-1	NA	TGTGCCACCGAATCGGGACAGGGGCGCATGAACACTGAAGCTTTCTTT	CATESGQGRMNTEAFF
15	TRBV28	NA	TRBJ2-3	NA	TGTGCCAGCAGTTTAGCGGGGCCAGGCACAGATACGCAGTATTTT	CASSLAGPGTDTQYF
15	TRBV18	NA	TRBJ1-5	few	TGTGCCAGCTCACAAGAGCAGGGTCGGACTCAGCCCCAGCATTTT	CASSQEQGRTQPQHF
15	TRBV3-1/TRBV3-2	TRBD1	TRBJ1-4	NA	TGTGCCAGCAGCCAATGGGACAGAAAGAATGAAAAACTGTTTTTT	CASSQWDRKNEKLFF
16	TRBV11-1	TRBD1	TRBJ2-4	once	TGTGCCAGCAGCCCACAGGGGGAGCTAGCCAAAAACATTCAGTACTTC	CASSPQGELAKNIQYF
17	TRBV6-1	NA	TRBJ2-2	NA	TGTGCCAGCAGTGCGTTAGGGGGGGTCACGAACACCGGGGAGCTGTTTTTT	CASSALGGVTNTGELFF
13	TRBV23-1	TRBD1	TRBJ2-7	NA	TGCGCCAGCGGGGACAGGGGGTCCTACGAGCAGTACTTC	CASGDRGSYEQYF
16	TRBV7-2	TRBD1	TRBJ2-7	NA	TGTGCCAGCAGCTTTGAGGGACAGGGGCCCCGCTACGAGCAGTACTTC	CASSFEGQGPRYEQYF
14	TRBV11-3	TRBD1	TRBJ1-1	NA	TGTGCCAGCAGCCACGGACAGGGAAACACTGAAGCTTTCTTT	CASSHGQGNTEAFF
15	TRBV10-1	TRBD1	TRBJ2-7	once	TGCGCCAGCAGTGAACGAGACAGGGGGCGCGGAGAGCAGTACTTC	CASSERDRGRGEQYF
19	TRBV5-8	TRBD2	TRBJ2-5	NA	TGTGCCAGCAGCTTGGCCGGAGCTAGCGGGGGCCTCCTAAAGGAGACCCAGTACTTC	CASSLAGASGGLLKETQYF
13	TRBV19	NA	TRBJ2-5	once	TGTGCCAGTAGTAAGACAGGTTTGGAGACCCAGTACTTC	CASSKTGLETQYF
13	TRBV6-4	NA	TRBJ1-2	NA	TGTGCCAGCAGTGACTCGGGGCTGGTCGGCTACACCTTC	CASSDSGLVGYTF
16	TRBV4-3	TRBD1	TRBJ2-7	NA	TGCGCCAGCAGCCAAGACGATGTACAGGGGTCCTACGAGCAGTACTTC	CASSQDDVQGSYEQYF
15	TRBV7-9	NA	TRBJ1-6	few	TGTGCCAGCAGCTTATCAGGGCTCGGAAATTCACCCCTCCACTTT	CASSLSGLGNSPLHF